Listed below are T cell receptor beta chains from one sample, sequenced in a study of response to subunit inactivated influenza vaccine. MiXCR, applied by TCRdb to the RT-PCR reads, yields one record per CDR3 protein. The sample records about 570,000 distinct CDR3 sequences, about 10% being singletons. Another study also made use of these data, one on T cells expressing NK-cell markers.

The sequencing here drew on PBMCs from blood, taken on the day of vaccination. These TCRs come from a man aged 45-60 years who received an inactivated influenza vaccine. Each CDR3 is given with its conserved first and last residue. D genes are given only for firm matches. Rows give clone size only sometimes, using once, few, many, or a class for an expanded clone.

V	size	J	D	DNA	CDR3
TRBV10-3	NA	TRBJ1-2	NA	TGTGCCACCAAGGCAGGGAATGCGGACTATGGCTACACCTTC	CATKAGNADYGYTF
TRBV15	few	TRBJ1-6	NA	TGTGCCACCAGCAGAGAATCGGGTTCAGGTTCACCCCTCCACTTT	CATSRESGSGSPLHF
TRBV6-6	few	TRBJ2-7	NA	TGTGCCAGCAGTTACTCCGACCCCCAGGAGCAGTACTTC	CASSYSDPQEQYF
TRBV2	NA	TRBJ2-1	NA	TGTGCCAGCGCCAGTCCTTCCGGGACATACTCCTACAATGAGCAGTTCTTC	CASASPSGTYSYNEQFF
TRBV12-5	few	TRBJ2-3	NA	TGTGCTAGTGGTTTGGACAGGGCGGCAGATACGCAGTATTTT	CASGLDRAADTQYF
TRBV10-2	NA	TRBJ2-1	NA	TGCGCCAGCAGGATGAACAGACCCACTTACAATGAGCAGTTCTTC	CASRMNRPTYNEQFF
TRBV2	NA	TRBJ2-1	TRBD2	TGTGCCAGCAGCGTACTAGCGGGGGGGATCAATGAGCAGTTCTTC	CASSVLAGGINEQFF
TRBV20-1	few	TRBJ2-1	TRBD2	TGCAGTGCTAGACCCCTAGCGGGCCTGGGACCGTACAATGAGCAGTTCTTC	CSARPLAGLGPYNEQFF
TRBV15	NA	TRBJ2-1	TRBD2	TGTGCCACCAGCGGAAGACTAGCGGGGGTATACAATGAGCAGTTCTTC	CATSGRLAGVYNEQFF
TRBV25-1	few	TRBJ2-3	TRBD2	TGTGCCAGCTCTCTGGGACTAGCGGAAAGGGATACGCAGTATTTT	CASSLGLAERDTQYF
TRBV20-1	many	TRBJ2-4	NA	TGCAGTGCTAGAGACCCAACAGGGAACATTCAGTACTTC	CSARDPTGNIQYF
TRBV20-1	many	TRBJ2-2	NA	TGCAGTGCTAGCTTCTGGGCCACGAACACCGGGGAGCTGTTTTTT	CSASFWATNTGELFF
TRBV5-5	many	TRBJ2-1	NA	TGTGCCAGCAGCCCCGGCAGGAATGAGCAGTTCTTC	CASSPGRNEQFF
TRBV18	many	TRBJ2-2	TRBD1	TGTGCCAGCTCACCGGGACAGGCGAACACCGGGGAGCTGTTTTTT	CASSPGQANTGELFF
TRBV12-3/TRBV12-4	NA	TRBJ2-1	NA	TGTGCCAGCAGTGGACGGACCGCGCAGTTCTTC	CASSGRTAQFF
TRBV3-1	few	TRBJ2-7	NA	TGTGCCAGCAGCCGGACTATTGTCGGCGAGCAGTACTTC	CASSRTIVGEQYF
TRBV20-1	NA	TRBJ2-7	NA	TGCAGTGCTAGAGATCGTCTGGACTTTTTATACGAGCAGTACTTC	CSARDRLDFLYEQYF
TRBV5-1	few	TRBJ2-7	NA	TGCGCCAGCAGCTTGGGACAGGTTTTTTCCTACGAGCAGTACTTC	CASSLGQVFSYEQYF
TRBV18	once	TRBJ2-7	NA	TGTGCCAGCTCACACAACAGGGTTACGCCCTACGAGCAGTACTTC	CASSHNRVTPYEQYF
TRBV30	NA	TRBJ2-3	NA	TGTGCCCTGGGCGTAGGGGGGGGAAACACAGATACGCAGTATTTT	CALGVGGGNTDTQYF
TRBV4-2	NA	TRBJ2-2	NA	TGTGCCAGCAGCCAAGATGCCCTATGGAGAGGCGAGCTGTTTTTT	CASSQDALWRGELFF
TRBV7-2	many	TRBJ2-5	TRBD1	TGTGCCAGCAGCTTACGACAGGGCCAAGAGACCCAGTACTTC	CASSLRQGQETQYF
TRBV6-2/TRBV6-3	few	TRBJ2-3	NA	TGTGCCAGCCGCACCCGAAGGGGGGTTTCAGATACGCAGTATTTT	CASRTRRGVSDTQYF
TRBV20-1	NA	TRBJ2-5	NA	TGCAGTGCTAGTAACCTAGCGCCCCAAGAGACCCAGTACTTC	CSASNLAPQETQYF
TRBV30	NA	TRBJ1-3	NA	TGTGCCTGGAGTCCCTCTCGAACCACCATATATTTT	CAWSPSRTTIYF
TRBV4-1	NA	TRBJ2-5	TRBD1	TGCGCCAGCAGCCAAGACAGACAGGGTGGTGGTGTGGTGACCCAGTACTTC	CASSQDRQGGGVVTQYF
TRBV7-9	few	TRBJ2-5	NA	TGTGCCAGCAGCTTCGGCCGGGTACAAGTGAACCAAGAGACCCAGTACTTC	CASSFGRVQVNQETQYF
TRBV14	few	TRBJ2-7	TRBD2	TGTGCCAGCAGCCAAGGGAGCGGGGCAGTTAAGTACGAGCAGTACTTC	CASSQGSGAVKYEQYF
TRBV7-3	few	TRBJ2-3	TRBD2	TGTGCCAGCAGCTCCTCTAGCGGGAGCACAGATACGCAGTATTTT	CASSSSSGSTDTQYF
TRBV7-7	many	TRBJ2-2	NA	TGTGCTAGCAGTCAGGGCAGGACCGGGGAGCTGTTTTTT	CASSQGRTGELFF
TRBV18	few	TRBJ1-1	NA	TGTGCCAGCTCACCACCCAGTATGAACACTGAAGCTTTCTTT	CASSPPSMNTEAFF
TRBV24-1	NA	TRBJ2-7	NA	TGTGCCACAAGCAGGAAGGGCTCCTACGAGCAGTACTTC	CATSRKGSYEQYF
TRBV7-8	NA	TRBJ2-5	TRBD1	TGTGCCAGCAGCTTAACCCCGGTAACAGGGGTTATAAAGACCCAGTACTTC	CASSLTPVTGVIKTQYF
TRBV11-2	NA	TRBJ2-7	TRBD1	TGTGCCAGCAGCGTCGGAGGCGGGACAGGGGCCTACGAGCAGTACTTC	CASSVGGGTGAYEQYF
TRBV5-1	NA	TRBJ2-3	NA	TGCGCCAGCAGCTTGTCTAGGGAAGATACGCAGTATTTT	CASSLSREDTQYF
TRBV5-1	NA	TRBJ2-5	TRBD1	TGCGCCAGCAGCTTGCTTTCCTGGACAGGGGGGAATTGGGAGACCCAGTACTTC	CASSLLSWTGGNWETQYF
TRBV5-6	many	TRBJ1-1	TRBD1	TGTGCCAGCAGCCGCGACAGGGAGGGCACTGAAGCTTTCTTT	CASSRDREGTEAFF
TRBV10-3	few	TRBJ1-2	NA	TGTGCCATCAGTGAGTCGATGTCGGGGCGCGTTAACTATGGCTACACCTTC	CAISESMSGRVNYGYTF
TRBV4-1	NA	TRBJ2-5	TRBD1	TGCGCCAGCAGCCAGTACTCGGGACAGCAAGAGACCCAGTACTTC	CASSQYSGQQETQYF
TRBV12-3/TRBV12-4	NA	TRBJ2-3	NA	TGTGCCAGCAGCCCTTCTAGGACCACTAGCACAGATACGCAGTATTTT	CASSPSRTTSTDTQYF
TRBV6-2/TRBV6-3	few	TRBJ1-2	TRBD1	TGTGCCAGCAGACCGGGACAGGGGGCGACCTATGGCTACACCTTC	CASRPGQGATYGYTF
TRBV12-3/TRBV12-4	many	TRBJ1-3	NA	TGTGCCAGCAGTTGGGGCTCTGGAAACACCATATATTTT	CASSWGSGNTIYF
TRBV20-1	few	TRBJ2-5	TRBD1	TGCAGTGCTAGACTCGGACAGGCCCAACCCCAAGAGACCCAGTACTTC	CSARLGQAQPQETQYF
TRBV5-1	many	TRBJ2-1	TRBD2	TGCGCCAGCAGCTTGTCCCCAGGCGGGGGATCCAATGAGCAGTTCTTC	CASSLSPGGGSNEQFF
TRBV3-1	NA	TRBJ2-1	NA	TGTGCCAGCAGCCAAGAATTGGGGGGTTACAATGAGCAGTTCTTC	CASSQELGGYNEQFF
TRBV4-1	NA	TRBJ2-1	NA	TGCGCCAGCAGCCAAGTTGTAGCCAGCAATGAGCAGTTCTTC	CASSQVVASNEQFF
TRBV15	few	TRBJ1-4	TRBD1	TGTGCCACCAGCAGAGATCGTGGACAGGGACGCGAAAAACTGTTTTTT	CATSRDRGQGREKLFF